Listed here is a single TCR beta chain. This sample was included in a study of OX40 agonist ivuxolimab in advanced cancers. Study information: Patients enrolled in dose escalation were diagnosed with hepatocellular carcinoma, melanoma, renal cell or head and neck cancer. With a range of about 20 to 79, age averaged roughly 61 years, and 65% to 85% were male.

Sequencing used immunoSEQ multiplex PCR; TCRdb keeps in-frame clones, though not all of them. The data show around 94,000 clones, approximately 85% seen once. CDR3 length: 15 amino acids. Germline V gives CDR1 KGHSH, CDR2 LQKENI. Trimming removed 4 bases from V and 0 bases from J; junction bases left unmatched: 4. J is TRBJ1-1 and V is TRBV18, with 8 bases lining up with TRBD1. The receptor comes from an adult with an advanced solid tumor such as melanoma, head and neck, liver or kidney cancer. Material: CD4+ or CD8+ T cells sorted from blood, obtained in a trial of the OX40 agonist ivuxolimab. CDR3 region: CASSLQTGVNTEAFF. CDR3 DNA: TGTGCCAGCTCACTACAGACAGGGGTGAACACTGAAGCTTTCTTT.